This T cell receptor (beta chain) was captured by sequencing in a study of blood T cells in healthy people across ages. The second PCR ran about 6 to 12 cycles with a sample-barcoded 5' primer and J-beta primers. Every cDNA molecule bore a tag from a template-switch adaptor containing 12 random nucleotides. Every sample gave at least 2.5 million paired-end reads containing CDR3. TCRdb passed the 5' RACE reads through MiXCR, listing each CDR3 protein once. The table records roughly 1,700,000 distinct CDR3 sequences, roughly 28% of them present only once. Details on this clonotype: Its antigen is not identified. A much larger clone sits a single nucleotide away, making a read error possible. The conserved closing phenylalanine or tryptophan is absent in this CDR3, likely reflecting a read error.

The germline CDR1 and CDR2 sequences are MDHEN and SYDVKM. CDR3 length: 15 residues. The study recruited healthy Caucasian donors from Russia who were aged roughly 6 to 95. Study results and limitations: Aged donors had fewer naive CD4+ cells and lower diversity than long-lived donors.

The gene calls are TRBV28 and TRBJ2-5; 8 nucleotides match TRBD2. The DNA end lines up better with TRBJ2-7; the J call may be wrong. Specimen: blood. The clonotype originates from a woman in her twenties or thirties in good health. Here the CDR3 DNA reads TGTGCCAGCAGTTTAAATAGCGGGGACCTCTACGAGCAGTACTTA. Amino acids: CASSLNSGDLYEQYL.